This is a list of T cell receptor beta chains from one sample in a study of response to subunit inactivated influenza vaccine. TCRdb processed the RT-PCR reads anew with MiXCR; each CDR3 protein has one entry. The sample carries about 620,000 distinct CDR3 sequences, 11% recorded once. This same sample was also part of a study on T cells expressing NK-cell markers.

Material: PBMCs from blood, obtained on the day of vaccination. The receptors derive from a man between 50 and 59 years old who received an inactivated influenza vaccine. Each CDR3 is given with its conserved first and last residue. D genes are given only for firm matches. Size tells how often a clone was seen (once, few, many) or the class of an expanded clone, and some rows leave it out.

>TRBV10-3|TRBD2|TRBJ2-7|NA
TGTGCCATCAGTGAGTCTCCCCTAGCGGGAGCCTACGAGCAGTACTTC
CAISESPLAGAYEQYF
>TRBV5-1|NA|TRBJ2-2|few
TGCGCCAGCACCCAACTCCCGAACACCGGGGAGCTGTTTTTT
CASTQLPNTGELFF
>TRBV6-1|NA|TRBJ2-7|few
TGTGCCAGCAGTGGGGCCGTTGGATCCTACGAGCAGTACTTC
CASSGAVGSYEQYF
>TRBV7-2|NA|TRBJ1-1|NA
TGTGCCAGCAGCTTAGGTCCTACAATGAACACTGAAGCTTTCTTT
CASSLGPTMNTEAFF
>TRBV6-2/TRBV6-3|NA|TRBJ2-1|many
TGTGCCAGCAGCTACTCAATCAGTGTCCCCTACAATGAGCAGTTCTTC
CASSYSISVPYNEQFF
>TRBV20-1|TRBD2|TRBJ2-4|NA
TGCAGTGCTAGCACCGGGACTAGTGGAAACATTCAGTACTTC
CSASTGTSGNIQYF
>TRBV20-1|TRBD2|TRBJ2-1|NA
TGCAGTGCTAGTGAGCCGGGACTAGCGGGAGGGCGGAAGGAGGAGCAGTTCTTC
CSASEPGLAGGRKEEQFF
>TRBV7-2|NA|TRBJ2-7|NA
TGTGCCAGCAGTGACTTCTGGTCCACCGAGCAGTACTTC
CASSDFWSTEQYF
>TRBV10-3|TRBD1|TRBJ2-7|NA
TGTGCCATCAGTGCTGGACGGACAGGGGGCTACGAGCAGTACTTC
CAISAGRTGGYEQYF
>TRBV20-1|NA|TRBJ1-2|many
TGCAGTGCTAGGGAAAGGACAGCCCTCTATGGCTACACCTTC
CSARERTALYGYTF
>TRBV3-1|NA|TRBJ2-7|many
TGTGCCAGCAGCCCCCTAGCCGGGCCTTCCTACGAGCAGTACTTC
CASSPLAGPSYEQYF
>TRBV5-6|NA|TRBJ1-2|NA
TGTGCCAGCCAGCCATCCCCGACAAACTATGGCTACACCTTC
CASQPSPTNYGYTF
>TRBV7-9|TRBD1|TRBJ2-7|NA
TGTGCCAGCAGCTCTCGGACAGGGGAGCAGTACTTC
CASSSRTGEQYF
>TRBV7-6|NA|TRBJ2-2|few
TGTGCCAGCAGCTTTTCCACTGACCGCGGGGAGCTGTTTTTT
CASSFSTDRGELFF
>TRBV25-1|NA|TRBJ1-1|NA
TGTGCCAGCAGCGCAACCGGCAGGGTCACTGAAGCTTTCTTT
CASSATGRVTEAFF
>TRBV12-3/TRBV12-4|TRBD2|TRBJ2-3|many
TGTGCCAGCAGCCGGACTAGACTAGCGGGAGGAACAGATACGCAGTATTTT
CASSRTRLAGGTDTQYF
>TRBV12-3/TRBV12-4|NA|TRBJ2-1|few
TGTGCCAGCAGTTTCGGCGGTGTGGTCTTC
CASSFGGVVF
>TRBV20-1|NA|TRBJ2-5|many
TGCAGTGCATCCCTTACAGGACTCCTTGAGACCCAGTACTTC
CSASLTGLLETQYF
>TRBV5-1|TRBD1|TRBJ1-5|many
TGCGCCAGCAGCTTCCAGGGGGATCAGCCCCAGCATTTT
CASSFQGDQPQHF
>TRBV29-1|TRBD1|TRBJ1-5|many
TGCAGCTTTAGAAGGACAGGGGTTAATCAGCCCCAGCATTTT
CSFRRTGVNQPQHF
>TRBV19|TRBD1|TRBJ2-3|NA
TGTGCCAGTAGTGACAGGGCACGGGATACGCAGTATTTT
CASSDRARDTQYF
>TRBV29-1|TRBD2|TRBJ2-1|NA
TGCAGCGTTGGAACTAGCGGGGTGAAAAACAATGAGCAGTTCTTC
CSVGTSGVKNNEQFF
>TRBV10-3|NA|TRBJ2-1|few
TGTGCCATCAGTGAGACCGGGACTTACAATGAGCAGTTCTTC
CAISETGTYNEQFF
>TRBV28|TRBD1|TRBJ1-1|NA
TGTGCCAGCAGTGGAACAGGGGACAGAAATCGGAAAACTGAAGCTTTCTTT
CASSGTGDRNRKTEAFF
>TRBV10-2|NA|TRBJ2-1|few
TGCGCCAGCAGTGTCGGGTCTGAGCAGTTCTTC
CASSVGSEQFF
>TRBV20-1|NA|TRBJ1-5|few
TGCAGTGCTAGAGATGGGGGGGCCTATAGCAATCAGCCCCAGCATTTT
CSARDGGAYSNQPQHF
>TRBV5-1|TRBD2|TRBJ2-1|NA
TGCGCCAGCAGCTTGAATCTAGCGGGAGTGCGAGAGCAGTTCTTC
CASSLNLAGVREQFF
>TRBV24-1|TRBD2|TRBJ2-7|NA
TGTGCCACCGCTCCCAGCGGGGGCCATTACGAGCAGTACTTC
CATAPSGGHYEQYF
>TRBV6-1|TRBD1|TRBJ1-2|NA
TGTGCCAGCAGTCGAGATTGGACAGGGGAGGACACCTTC
CASSRDWTGEDTF
>TRBV29-1|NA|TRBJ2-7|few
TGCAGCGTTGTTGGACACCACTCCTACGAGCAGTACTTC
CSVVGHHSYEQYF
>TRBV6-1|NA|TRBJ2-7|many
TGTGCCAGCAGCGGACAGTCCTCCTACGAGCAGTACTTC
CASSGQSSYEQYF
>TRBV5-1|TRBD1|TRBJ2-1|NA
TGCGCCAGCAGCTGGAAGGGACAGGGGCTAGATGAGCAGTTCTTC
CASSWKGQGLDEQFF
>TRBV7-9|NA|TRBJ2-1|few
TGTGCCAGCAACCGCAGGGACATTACACGATACAATGAGCAGTTCTTC
CASNRRDITRYNEQFF
>TRBV6-5|NA|TRBJ1-6|few
TGTGCCAGCAGTTACTCCCGGGACCTTGGATCACCCCTCCACTTT
CASSYSRDLGSPLHF